This T cell receptor beta chain was identified during a study of lymphopenia after photon versus proton radiotherapy. General study results and limits: After lymphocyte nadir, photon-treated repertoires showed oligoclonal expansion, especially CD8+ Temra. Photon-treated patients lost naive T cells and TCR diversity; proton-treated stayed stable. Only patients who died were analyzed for survival; proton advantage is unproven.

A note on this clone: No antigen is known for it.

The CDR3 has 17 amino acids. Per the germline V gene, CDR1 is SGHTA and CDR2 is FQGNSA. Trimming cost V 6 bases and J 2 bases; bases outside gene matches: 9. Here immunoSEQ multiplex PCR was the method, and the copy in TCRdb shows in-frame clones only, minus some. Among tens of thousands of clones listed, around 89% were seen once. The sequencing here drew on peripheral blood, taken from a patient treated with proton-based radiotherapy. This TCR was recovered from a man older than 75 with esophageal cancer. The rearrangement joins TRBV7-2 to TRBJ2-7; TRBD2 aligns across 14 bases. In nucleotides, the CDR3 is TGTGCCAGCAGTCATAGACTAGCGGGAGGGCGGCCCTACGAGCAGTACTTC. Translating it yields CASSHRLAGGRPYEQYF.